This T cell receptor (beta chain) was sequenced during a study of T cell responses to AZD1222 COVID-19 vaccine. Produced via immunoSEQ multiplex PCR; TCRdb's table is partial and in-frame only. The top ten hold approximately 2.2% of the sample, which has approximately 150,000 clones, approximately 92% seen once. Between the trimmed V and J ends, which lost 4 bases and 0 bases, there was a span of 13 bases. CDR1 and CDR2 from the germline V gene are PRHDT and FYEKMQ (reference sequence). This CDR3 is 16 amino acids long. The source was peripheral blood, collected on day 0 of AZD1222 vaccination. This receptor was identified in an adult in good health. The chain combines TRBV13 with TRBJ2-1; the D is unclear. The CDR3 DNA reads as TGTGCCAGCAGCTCGGCGACTGTTAGCTCCTACAATGAGCAGTTCTTC. Amino acids: CASSSATVSSYNEQFF.